This TCR beta chain was sequenced during a study of healthy donors' naive CD4 and CD8 T cells. Study-wide context: TCR alpha primers covered all functional IMGT alpha gene variants.

Each TCR library used around 540 ng of total RNA and a linear amplification protocol. TCRdb re-analysed the reads in MiXCR, keeping a single row per CDR3 protein. Among around 200,000 distinct CDR3 sequences listed, 65% to 80% were seen once. CDR3 length: 14 residues. Germline CDR1 and CDR2: KGHSH and LQKENI. V gave up 3 bases and J gave up 1 base, with 9 bases separating them. Study-wide findings and caveats: Alpha and beta chains were sequenced in bulk without pairing.

This clonotype was picked up a small number of times. What it binds is not known. The sample taken for sequencing was naive CD4+ and CD8+ T cells sorted from blood, pooled from several donors. V gene TRBV18 combines with J gene TRBJ1-1, with D unclear. This receptor was identified in a pool of human donors in good health; the sample pools cells from several healthy donors. Written as DNA, the CDR3 is TGTGCCAGCTCACCGAGCTTCGGGAACACTGAAGCTTTCTTT. Translated: CASSPSFGNTEAFF. The whole variable domain, remainder taken from reference TRBV18 and TRBJ1-1, is NAGVMQNPRHLVRRRGQEARLRCSPMKGHSHVYWYRQLPEEGLKFMVYLQKENIIDESGMPKERFSAEFPKEGPSILRIQQVVRGDSAAYFCASSPSFGNTEAFFGQGTRLTVV.